The 26 T cell receptor beta chains below come from one sample, sequenced in a study of control samples from healthy donors and cancer patients (dated by TCRdb to 2020 to 2021). Libraries came from the immunoSEQ multiplex PCR assay. TCRdb mirrors the immuneACCESS table, restricted to in-frame sequences. Some clones are absent from its copies; in checked studies, under half trace to an unresolved V gene, and the reason for the others is unknown. For this sample the table gives about 120,000 clones, of which approximately 90% were detected only once. The biggest ten clones account for approximately 1% of the sample. The specimen sequenced was PBMCs. The receptors here all came from a woman between 45 and 60 years old with colorectal cancer.

The rearrangement joins TRBV6-1 to TRBJ1-1; D unclear. This CDR3 is built from 13 residues. Trimming pared 2 bases from V and 7 bases from J, leaving 11 bases between. Germline assignment: CDR1 MNHNS and CDR2 SASEGT. The CDR3 DNA is TGTGCCAGCAGTGAAATAGGTGAAGGTGAAGCTTTCTTT. Protein: CASSEIGEGEAFF.

The chain has TRBV19 and TRBJ2-5, with 14 bases that match TRBD2. CDR1 LNHDA and CDR2 SQIVND come from the germline V gene (reference sequence). J gave up 3 bases and V 3 bases, and 9 bases lay outside the gene matches. The CDR3 is 18 amino acids. The CDR3 DNA is TGTGCCAGTAGTATGAGGGGGGGACTAGCGGGAGCTGAAGAGACCCAGTACTTC. Encoded protein: CASSMRGGLAGAEETQYF.

The rearrangement uses TRBV29-1 and TRBJ2-1; TRBD2 is a possible D gene (5 bases). CDR3 length: 14 amino acids. Germline V gene lookup returns CDR1 SQVTM and CDR2 ANQGSEA. Trimming stripped 7 bases from V and 0 bases from J, with 13 bases between. The CDR3 DNA follows: TGCAGCGCACTAGACGGCTACTCCTACAATGAGCAGTTCTTC. It translates to CSALDGYSYNEQFF.

The gene calls are TRBV9 and TRBJ2-1; D unresolved. The CDR3 covers 14 residues. The V and J ends lost 2 bases and 1 base respectively, with 7 bases between them. Germline CDR1 is SGDLS and CDR2 is YYNGEE. The CDR3 DNA reads TGTGCCAGCAGCGTCACCGGATCCTACAATGAGCAGTTCTTC. It encodes CASSVTGSYNEQFF.

J is TRBJ2-2 and V is TRBV19; 7 bases align to TRBD1. This CDR3 region has 15 residues. V was pared by 7 bases and J by 4 bases, with 9 bases of the junction left unmatched. Germline V gene lookup returns CDR1 LNHDA and CDR2 SQIVND (reference sequence). The CDR3 region has the DNA TGTGCCAGTATGAGTCAGGGGGAAGGCACCGGGGAGCTGTTTTTT. Amino acids: CASMSQGEGTGELFF.

The chain has TRBV5-1 and TRBJ2-5, with 7 bases lining up with TRBD2. V gave up 4 bases and J gave up 5 bases; unmatched junction bases: 8. CDR3 size: 14 residues. Germline CDR1 reads SGHRS; CDR2 reads YFSETQ. CDR3: CASSLRLAGETQYF. The CDR3 DNA reads as TGCGCCAGCAGCCTCCGACTAGCAGGGGAGACCCAGTACTTC. The variable domain in full, with the rest retrieved from reference TRBV5-1 and TRBJ2-5, is KAGVTQTPRYLIKTRGQQVTLSCSPISGHRSVSWYQQTPGQGLQFLFEYFSETQRNKGNFPGRFSGRQFSNSRSEMNVSTLELGDSALYLCASSLRLAGETQYFGPGTRLLVL.

CDR3 protein: CASSIVGGGTDTQYF. In DNA form, the CDR3 reads TGTGCCAGTAGTATAGTTGGCGGAGGCACAGATACGCAGTATTTT. The chain combines TRBV19 with TRBJ2-3, with no clear D. The length of the CDR3 is 15 residues. V was cut by 1 base and J by 1 base, with 9 bases left in between. Germline values: CDR1 LNHDA, CDR2 SQIVND (reference sequence).

The CDR3 DNA sequence: TGCGCCAGCAGCCGCGCCCCCGGGGGCACTGAAGCTTTCTTT. It yields the protein CASSRAPGGTEAFF. This chain links TRBV5-1 with TRBJ1-1, with TRBD1 as a possible D gene (5 bases). The germline CDR1 and CDR2 sequences are SGHRS and YFSETQ. CDR3 length: 14 amino acids. V lost 4 bases to trimming and J lost 4 bases, with 14 bases between them.

Comment on this clone: The sample holds other DNA sequences that translate to the same CDR3. The chain has TRBV3-1 (or the pseudogene TRBV3-2) and TRBJ1-3; D is unresolved. V shed 4 bases and J shed 2 bases, with 6 bases lying between them. CDR3 length: 13 amino acids. Germline lookup yields CDR1 LGHDT and CDR2 YNNKEL (reference sequence). The CDR3 protein is CASSPAAGNTIYF. The CDR3 DNA reads TGTGCCAGCAGCCCGGCAGCTGGAAACACCATATATTTT.

This chain links TRBV7-9 with TRBJ2-5; D may correspond to TRBD1 or TRBD2 (5 bases each). Germline assignment: CDR1 SEHNR and CDR2 FQNEAQ (reference sequence). V was cut by 4 bases and J by 1 base, with 22 bases left in between. The CDR3 contains 18 residues. The CDR3 region has the DNA TGTGCCAGCAGCTCCCCCTCGGGGCGGCGAACCCTCCAAGAGACCCAGTACTTC. Residues: CASSSPSGRRTLQETQYF.

The chain joins TRBV2 to TRBJ2-1; 10 bases align to TRBD2. Germline CDR1 SNHLY, CDR2 FYNNEI. Trimming cost V 2 bases and J 4 bases; bases outside gene matches: 2. The CDR3 is 15 residues long. The CDR3 sequence: CASSESGGEYNEQFF. The CDR3 coding sequence is TGTGCCAGCAGTGAAAGCGGGGGGGAATACAATGAGCAGTTCTTC.

This rearrangement joins TRBV10-3 to TRBJ2-3, with 14 bases identical to TRBD2. The germline gives CDR1 ENHRY, CDR2 SYGVKD. There are 19 residues in the CDR3. V trimming: 2 bases; J trimming: 5 bases; junction bases outside the gene matches: 12. CDR3 residues: CAISEPTGLAGVIEDTQYF. CDR3 DNA sequence: TGTGCCATCAGTGAGCCCACGGGACTAGCGGGGGTAATTGAAGATACGCAGTATTTT.

The V and J genes are TRBV19 and TRBJ2-1; TRBD2 might be the D (5 bases). The CDR3 sequence is 14 residues long. V was shortened by 5 bases and J by 7 bases, with 15 bases between the two germline ends. The germline V gene encodes CDR1 LNHDA and CDR2 SQIVND (reference sequence). DNA of the CDR3: TGTGCCAGTAGTCAACTAAACCGAGGGAATGAGCAGTTCTTC. The encoded protein is CASSQLNRGNEQFF.

The chain joins TRBV29-1 to TRBJ2-7; TRBD2 agrees at 7 bases. CDR3 length: 14 amino acids. J was trimmed by 6 bases and V by 7 bases; bases with no gene match: 15. Germline V gene lookup returns CDR1 SQVTM and CDR2 ANQGSEA. The CDR3 region is CSARGDSAGGEQYF. In DNA, the CDR3 is TGCAGCGCCCGGGGGGACTCCGCAGGTGGCGAGCAGTACTTC.

This clone was counted a few times. This chain uses TRBV3-1 (or the pseudogene TRBV3-2) with TRBJ2-1; D possibly corresponds to TRBD1 (6 bases). The CDR3 is made up of 16 amino acids. The germline V gene encodes CDR1 LGHDT and CDR2 YNNKEL (reference sequence). Trimming removed 1 base at V and 3 bases at J, with 13 bases between. Here the CDR3 reads CASSQAGQRIYNEQFF. The CDR3 coding sequence is TGTGCCAGCAGCCAAGCCGGACAGAGAATCTACAATGAGCAGTTCTTC.

In DNA, the CDR3 is TGTGCCAGCAGTGAACCCGGGACAGGCTTTTCAACTAATGAAAAACTGTTTTTT. Its translation is CASSEPGTGFSTNEKLFF. The chain uses TRBV6-1 and TRBJ1-4, with 8 bases fitting TRBD1. Trimming removed 2 bases from V and 0 bases from J; junction bases left unmatched: 8. CDR3 length: 18 amino acids. The V gene's germline CDR1 is MNHNS and CDR2 SASEGT.

This sequence joins TRBV6-1 and TRBJ1-1, with 7 positions matching TRBD1. There are 14 residues in the CDR3. The V gene end was trimmed by 1 base and the J gene end by 2 bases; junction bases not matched to a gene: 1. Per germline, CDR1 MNHNS and CDR2 SASEGT. The CDR3 nucleotides are TGTGCCAGCAGTGAAGACAGGGGAAACACTGAAGCTTTCTTT. This gives the protein CASSEDRGNTEAFF.

This chain uses TRBV5-1 with TRBJ2-3, with 11 bases fitting TRBD2. After removal of 0 bases from V and 0 bases from J, the junction contained 3 bases not matched to a gene. Germline V gene lookup returns CDR1 SGHRS and CDR2 YFSETQ. The CDR3 extends over 17 amino acids. The CDR3 region is CASSLEASGGSTDTQYF. In nucleotides, the CDR3 is TGCGCCAGCAGCTTGGAGGCTAGCGGGGGGAGCACAGATACGCAGTATTTT.

CDR3 loop: CASSLMGQGASAMWYF. Written as DNA, the CDR3 is TGTGCCAGCTCACTTATGGGACAGGGTGCCTCAGCGATGTGGTACTTC. J is TRBJ2-4 and V is TRBV18; 9 nucleotides align to TRBD1. The V segment lost 4 bases and the J segment 15 bases; nucleotides outside the gene matches: 19. The germline V gene encodes CDR1 KGHSH and CDR2 LQKENI. This CDR3 is built from 16 residues.

The chain couples TRBV29-1 to TRBJ1-3; 8 bases line up with TRBD1. After removal of 8 bases from V and 4 bases from J, the junction contained 10 bases not matched to a gene. Germline loops: CDR1 SQVTM, CDR2 ANQGSEA. The CDR3 is made up of 14 amino acids. The CDR3 loop is CSSLKQGGGNTIYF. CDR3 in DNA: TGCAGCTCTCTTAAACAGGGGGGAGGAAACACCATATATTTT.

The V call is TRBV18, the J call TRBJ2-3; 9 bases are a match to TRBD2. Germline lookup yields CDR1 KGHSH and CDR2 LQKENI. The CDR3 runs to 14 residues. With V trimmed by 5 bases and J by 4 bases, 4 bases remained unmatched. The chain's CDR3 is CASSKREEADTQYF. The CDR3 DNA reads as TGTGCCAGCTCAAAGCGGGAGGAGGCAGATACGCAGTATTTT.

The chain is built from TRBV7-6 and TRBJ2-1, with D perhaps TRBD2 (5 bases). CDR3 length: 16 residues. Germline assignment: CDR1 SGHVS and CDR2 FNYEAQ. Trimming removed 5 bases at V and 7 bases at J, with 21 bases between. The CDR3 DNA follows: TGTGCCAGCAGCCACCGGGATCCGACACCGAGGAATGAGCAGTTCTTC. Its protein is CASSHRDPTPRNEQFF.

The V gene is TRBV11-2, the J gene TRBJ2-2; D gene unclear. The germline V gene encodes CDR1 SGHAT and CDR2 FQNNGV. V was clipped by 3 bases and J by 2 bases, with 1 base between them. This CDR3 has 12 residues. The CDR3 nucleotides are TGTGCCAGCAGCTTTAACACCGGGGAGCTGTTTTTT. Protein product: CASSFNTGELFF.

The chain joins TRBV9 to TRBJ1-3, with D unclear. The germline V and J ends were trimmed by 0 bases and 5 bases, with 15 bases remaining between them. The CDR3 is 16 amino acids. In germline, CDR1 is SGDLS, CDR2 YYNGEE. The CDR3: CASSVAGTPKRNTIYF. CDR3 bases: TGTGCCAGCAGCGTAGCGGGCACACCAAAGAGAAACACCATATATTTT.

The chain links TRBV19 to TRBJ1-4; D is ambiguous. Germline CDR1 LNHDA, CDR2 SQIVND (reference sequence). V was trimmed by 1 base and J by 2 bases, leaving 14 bases between them. The CDR3 has 17 residues. CDR3 DNA: TGTGCCAGTAGTATAGGGGCCCTAGTTAGCACTAATGAAAAACTGTTTTTT. It is translated as CASSIGALVSTNEKLFF.

The chain recombines TRBV5-1 with TRBJ2-5, with D tentatively TRBD1 (5 bases). V was pared by 0 bases and J by 2 bases, with 8 bases between. The CDR3 loop spans 14 amino acids. Germline lookup yields CDR1 SGHRS and CDR2 YFSETQ. DNA of the CDR3: TGCGCCAGCAGCTTGGGGACAACTCAAGAGACCCAGTACTTC. Translation gives CASSLGTTQETQYF.